This T cell receptor (beta chain) stems from a study of CD8+ T cells in alopecia areata. Study information: For treated patients, severity scores reflected the percentage of scalp area affected.

CDR1 and CDR2 from the germline V gene are ENHRY and SYGVKD. Trimming shortened V by 2 bases and J by 3 bases, and 13 bases separated the two germline ends. This CDR3 contains 15 residues. The treatment: oral pan-JAK inhibitor, 5-10 mg twice daily. Alopecia areata patients had lesional scalp punch biopsies and peripheral blood taken from them. Following extraction, RNA underwent reverse transcription to cDNA, which served as the sequencing template. Data came from immunoSEQ multiplex PCR; TCRdb stores just in-frame clones and leaves some out. In the table there are 150,000 to 200,000 clones, around 49% of which are singletons.

The sequence was obtained from a human donor with alopecia areata. The chain uses TRBV10-3 and TRBJ1-2; a weak D match, TRBD1 (6 bases). Here the sequenced sample was CD8+ T cells sorted from blood, taken around week 53, from a patient treated with tofacitinib. This CDR3 is CAISEIGGPDYGYTF. CDR3 bases: TGTGCCATCAGTGAGATTGGGGGCCCTGACTATGGCTACACCTTC.